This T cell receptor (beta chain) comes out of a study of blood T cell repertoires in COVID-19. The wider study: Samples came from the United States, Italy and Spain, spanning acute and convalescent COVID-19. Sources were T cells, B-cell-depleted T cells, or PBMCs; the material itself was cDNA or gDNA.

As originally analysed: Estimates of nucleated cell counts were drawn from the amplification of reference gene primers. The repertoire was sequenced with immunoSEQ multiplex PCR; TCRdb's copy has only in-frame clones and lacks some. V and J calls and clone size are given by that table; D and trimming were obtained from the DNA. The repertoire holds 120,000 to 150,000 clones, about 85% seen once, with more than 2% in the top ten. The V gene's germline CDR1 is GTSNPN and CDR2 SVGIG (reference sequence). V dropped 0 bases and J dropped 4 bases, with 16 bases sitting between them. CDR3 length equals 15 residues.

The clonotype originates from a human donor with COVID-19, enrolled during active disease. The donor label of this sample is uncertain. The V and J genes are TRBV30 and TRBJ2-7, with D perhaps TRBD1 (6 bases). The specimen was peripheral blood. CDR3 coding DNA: TGTGCCTGGAGTGTAGGCCAGGGGCGACGATACGAGCAGTACTTC. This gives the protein CAWSVGQGRRYEQYF.